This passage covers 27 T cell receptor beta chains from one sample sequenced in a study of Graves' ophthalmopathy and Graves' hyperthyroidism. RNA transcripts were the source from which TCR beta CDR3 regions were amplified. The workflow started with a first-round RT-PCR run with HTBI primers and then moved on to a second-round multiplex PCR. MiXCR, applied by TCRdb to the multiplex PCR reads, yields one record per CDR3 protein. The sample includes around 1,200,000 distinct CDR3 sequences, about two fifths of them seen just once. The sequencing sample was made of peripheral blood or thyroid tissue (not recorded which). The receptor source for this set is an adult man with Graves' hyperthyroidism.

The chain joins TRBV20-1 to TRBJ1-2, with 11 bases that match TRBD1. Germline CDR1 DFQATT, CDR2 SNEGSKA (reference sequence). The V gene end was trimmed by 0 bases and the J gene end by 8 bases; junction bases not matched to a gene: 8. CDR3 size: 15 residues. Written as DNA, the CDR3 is TGCAGTGCTAGAGATCCCGGACAGGGGGCTCAAGGCTACACCTTC. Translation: CSARDPGQGAQGYTF.

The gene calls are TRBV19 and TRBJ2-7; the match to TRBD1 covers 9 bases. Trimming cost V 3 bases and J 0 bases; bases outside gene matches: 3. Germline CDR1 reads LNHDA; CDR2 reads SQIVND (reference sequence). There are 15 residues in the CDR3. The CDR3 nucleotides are TGTGCCAGTAGTATGGGGACAGGGAGCTCCTACGAGCAGTACTTC. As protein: CASSMGTGSSYEQYF.

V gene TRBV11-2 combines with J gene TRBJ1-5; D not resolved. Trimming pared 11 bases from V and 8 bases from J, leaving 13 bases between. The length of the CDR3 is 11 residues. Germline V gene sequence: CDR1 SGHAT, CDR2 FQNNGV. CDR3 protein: CARPGREPQHF. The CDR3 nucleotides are TGTGCCCGGCCCGGGAGGGAGCCCCAGCATTTT.

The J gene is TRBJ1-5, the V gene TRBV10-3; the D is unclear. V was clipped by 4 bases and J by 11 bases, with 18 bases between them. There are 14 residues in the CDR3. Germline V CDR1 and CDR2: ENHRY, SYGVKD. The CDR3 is CAISAMANQETQHF. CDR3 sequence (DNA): TGTGCCATCAGTGCAATGGCGAATCAAGAGACCCAGCATTTT.

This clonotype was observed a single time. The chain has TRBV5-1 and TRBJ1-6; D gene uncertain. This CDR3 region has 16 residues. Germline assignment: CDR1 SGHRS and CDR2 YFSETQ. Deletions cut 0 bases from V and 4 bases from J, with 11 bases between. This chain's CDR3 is CASSLGAADYNSPLHF. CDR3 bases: TGCGCCAGCAGCTTGGGGGCAGCTGATTATAATTCACCCCTCCACTTT.

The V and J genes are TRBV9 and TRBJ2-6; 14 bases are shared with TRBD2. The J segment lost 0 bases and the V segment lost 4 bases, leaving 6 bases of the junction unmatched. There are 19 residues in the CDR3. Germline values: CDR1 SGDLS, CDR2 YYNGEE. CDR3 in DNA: TGTGCCAGCAGCTGGGGACTAGCGGGAGCAGACTCTGGGGCCAACGTCCTGACTTTC. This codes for CASSWGLAGADSGANVLTF.

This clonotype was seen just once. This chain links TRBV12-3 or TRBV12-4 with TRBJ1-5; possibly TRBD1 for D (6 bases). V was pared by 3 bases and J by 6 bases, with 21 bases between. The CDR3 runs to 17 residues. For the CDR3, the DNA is TGTGCCAGCAGTTTTCGCTACCAGGGGAGGAATAGTCAGCCCCAGCATTTT. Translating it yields CASSFRYQGRNSQPQHF.

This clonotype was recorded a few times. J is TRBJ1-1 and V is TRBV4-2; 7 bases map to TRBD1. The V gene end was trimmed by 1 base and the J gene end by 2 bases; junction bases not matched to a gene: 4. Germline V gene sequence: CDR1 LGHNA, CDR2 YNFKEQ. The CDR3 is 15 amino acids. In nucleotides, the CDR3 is TGTGCCAGCAGCCAAGCAGGGACAGCAAACACTGAAGCTTTCTTT. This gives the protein CASSQAGTANTEAFF.

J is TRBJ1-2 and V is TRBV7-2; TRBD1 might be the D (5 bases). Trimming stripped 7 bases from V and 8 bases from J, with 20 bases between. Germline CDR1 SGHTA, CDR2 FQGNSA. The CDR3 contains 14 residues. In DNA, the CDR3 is TGTGCCAGCACTCCTTTCCAGGGTGGGTACGGCTACACCTTC. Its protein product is CASTPFQGGYGYTF.

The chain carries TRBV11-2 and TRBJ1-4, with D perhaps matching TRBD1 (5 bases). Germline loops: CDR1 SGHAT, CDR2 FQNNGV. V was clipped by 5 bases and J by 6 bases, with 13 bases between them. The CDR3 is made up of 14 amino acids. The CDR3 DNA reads TGTGCCAGCAGCGTCGGACAACGGGATGAAAAACTGTTTTTT. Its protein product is CASSVGQRDEKLFF.

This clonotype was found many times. CDR3 coding DNA: TGTGCCAGCAGCGTAGAAGGAGAGACTGTGAGCTCTGGAAACACCATATATTTT. This codes for CASSVEGETVSSGNTIYF. The chain recombines TRBV9 with TRBJ1-3; D is unclear. The CDR3 loop spans 18 amino acids. Trimming removed 0 bases from V and 0 bases from J, with 16 bases in between. Germline V gene sequence: CDR1 SGDLS, CDR2 YYNGEE. The entire variable domain, with the rest obtained from reference TRBV9 and TRBJ1-3, is as follows: DSGVTQTPKHLITATGQRVTLRCSPRSGDLSVYWYQQSLDQGLQFLIQYYNGEERAKGNILERFSAQQFPDLHSELNLSSLELGDSALYFCASSVEGETVSSGNTIYFGEGSWLTVV.

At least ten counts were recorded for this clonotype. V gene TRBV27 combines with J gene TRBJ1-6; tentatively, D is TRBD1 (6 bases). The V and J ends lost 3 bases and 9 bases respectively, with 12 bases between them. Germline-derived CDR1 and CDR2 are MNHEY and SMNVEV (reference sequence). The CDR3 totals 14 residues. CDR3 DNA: TGTGCCAGCAGTTTCGGGGGGCTGGGTTCACCCCTCCACTTT. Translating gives CASSFGGLGSPLHF.

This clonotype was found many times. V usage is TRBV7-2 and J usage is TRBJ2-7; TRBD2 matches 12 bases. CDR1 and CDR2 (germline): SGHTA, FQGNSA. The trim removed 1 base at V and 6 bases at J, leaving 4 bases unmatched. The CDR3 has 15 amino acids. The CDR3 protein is CASSLVLAGGLEQYF. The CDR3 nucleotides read TGTGCCAGCAGCTTAGTGCTAGCGGGAGGGCTCGAGCAGTACTTC. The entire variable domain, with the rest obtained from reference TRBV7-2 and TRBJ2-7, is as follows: GAGVSQSPSNKVTEKGKDVELRCDPISGHTALYWYRQSLGQGLEFLIYFQGNSAPDKSGLPSDRFSAERTGGSVSTLTIQRTQQEDSAVYLCASSLVLAGGLEQYFGPGTRLTVT.

In DNA, the CDR3 is TGCGCCAGCAGCTTGGTGGCAGGGAAGGGCTACACCTTC. Its translation is CASSLVAGKGYTF. V gene TRBV5-1 combines with J gene TRBJ1-2; D may be TRBD1 (5 bases). From germline, CDR1 is SGHRS and CDR2 YFSETQ. The length of the CDR3 is 13 residues. Trimming left V 0 bases short and J 8 bases short, with 11 bases between.

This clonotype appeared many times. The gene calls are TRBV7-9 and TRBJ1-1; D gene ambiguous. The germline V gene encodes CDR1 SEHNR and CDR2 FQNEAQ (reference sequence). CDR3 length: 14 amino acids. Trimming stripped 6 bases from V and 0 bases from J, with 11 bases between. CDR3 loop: CASRPDGMNTEAFF. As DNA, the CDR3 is TGTGCCAGCAGGCCGGACGGTATGAACACTGAAGCTTTCTTT. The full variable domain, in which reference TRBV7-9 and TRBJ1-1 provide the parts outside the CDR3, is DTGVSQNPRHKITKRGQNVTFRCDPISEHNRLYWYRQTLGQGPEFLTYFQNEAQLEKSRLLSDRFSAERPKGSFSTLEIQRTEQGDSAMYLCASRPDGMNTEAFFGQGTRLTVV.

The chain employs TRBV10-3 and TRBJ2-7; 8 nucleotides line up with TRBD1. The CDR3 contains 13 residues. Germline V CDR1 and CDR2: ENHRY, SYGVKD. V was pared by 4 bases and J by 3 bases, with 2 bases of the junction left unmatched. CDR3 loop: CAISAGTGYEQYF. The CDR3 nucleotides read TGTGCCATCAGTGCCGGGACAGGCTACGAGCAGTACTTC.

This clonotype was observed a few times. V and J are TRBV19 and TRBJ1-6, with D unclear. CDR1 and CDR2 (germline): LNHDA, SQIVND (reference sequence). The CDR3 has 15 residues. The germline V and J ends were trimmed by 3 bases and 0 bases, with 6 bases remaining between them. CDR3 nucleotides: TGTGCCAGTAGTATGGGAGTCTCCTATAATTCACCCCTCCACTTT. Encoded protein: CASSMGVSYNSPLHF.

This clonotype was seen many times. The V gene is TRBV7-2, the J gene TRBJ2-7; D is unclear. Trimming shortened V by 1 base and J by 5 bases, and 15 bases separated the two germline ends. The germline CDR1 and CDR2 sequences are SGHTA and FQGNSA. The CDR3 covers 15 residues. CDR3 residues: CASSLVPRSTHEQYF. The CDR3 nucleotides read TGTGCCAGCAGCTTAGTTCCTAGGTCAACCCACGAGCAGTACTTC.

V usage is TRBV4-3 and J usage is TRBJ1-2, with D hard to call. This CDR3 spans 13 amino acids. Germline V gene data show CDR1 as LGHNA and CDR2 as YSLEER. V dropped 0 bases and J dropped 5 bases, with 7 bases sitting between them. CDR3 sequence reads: CASSQESEYGYTF. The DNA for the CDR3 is TGCGCCAGCAGCCAAGAGTCAGAGTATGGCTACACCTTC.

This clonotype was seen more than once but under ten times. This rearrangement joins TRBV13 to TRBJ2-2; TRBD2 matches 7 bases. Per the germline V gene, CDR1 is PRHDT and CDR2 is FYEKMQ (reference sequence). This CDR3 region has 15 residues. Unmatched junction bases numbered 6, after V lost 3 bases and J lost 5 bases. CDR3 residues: CASSFFSGVTGELFF. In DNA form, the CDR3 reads TGTGCCAGCAGCTTTTTCAGCGGGGTAACCGGGGAGCTGTTTTTT.

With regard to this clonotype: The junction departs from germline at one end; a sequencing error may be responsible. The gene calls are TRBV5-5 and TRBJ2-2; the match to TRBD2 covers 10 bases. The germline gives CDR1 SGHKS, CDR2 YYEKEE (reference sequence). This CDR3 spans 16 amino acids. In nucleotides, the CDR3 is TGTGCCAGCACCTTGGCTAGCGGGAGTATCACCGGGGAGCTGTTTTTT. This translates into CASTLASGSITGELFF.

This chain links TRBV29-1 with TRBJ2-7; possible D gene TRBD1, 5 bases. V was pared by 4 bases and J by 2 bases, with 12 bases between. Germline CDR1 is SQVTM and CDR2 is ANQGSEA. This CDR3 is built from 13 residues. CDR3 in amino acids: CSVGTGQTYEQYF. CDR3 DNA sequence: TGCAGCGTTGGTACTGGACAAACCTACGAGCAGTACTTC.

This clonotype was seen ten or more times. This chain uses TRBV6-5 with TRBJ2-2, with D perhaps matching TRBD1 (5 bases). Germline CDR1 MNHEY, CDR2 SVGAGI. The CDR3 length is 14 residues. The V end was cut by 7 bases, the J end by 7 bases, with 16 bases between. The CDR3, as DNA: TGTGCCAGCACCCGGACACCACGTGGCGGGGAGCTGTTTTTT. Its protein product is CASTRTPRGGELFF.

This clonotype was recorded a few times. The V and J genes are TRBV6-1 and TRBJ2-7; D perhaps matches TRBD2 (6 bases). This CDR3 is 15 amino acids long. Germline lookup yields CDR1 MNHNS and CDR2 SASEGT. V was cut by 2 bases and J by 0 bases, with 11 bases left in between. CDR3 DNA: TGTGCCAGCAGTGAAACGGGGACTCCCTCCTACGAGCAGTACTTC. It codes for CASSETGTPSYEQYF.

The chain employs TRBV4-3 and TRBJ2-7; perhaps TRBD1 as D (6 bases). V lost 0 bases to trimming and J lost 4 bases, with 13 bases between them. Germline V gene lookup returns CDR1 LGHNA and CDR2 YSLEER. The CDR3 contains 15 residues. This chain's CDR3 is CASSQDLQGTYEQYF. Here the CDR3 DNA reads TGCGCCAGCAGCCAAGACCTACAGGGAACGTACGAGCAGTACTTC.

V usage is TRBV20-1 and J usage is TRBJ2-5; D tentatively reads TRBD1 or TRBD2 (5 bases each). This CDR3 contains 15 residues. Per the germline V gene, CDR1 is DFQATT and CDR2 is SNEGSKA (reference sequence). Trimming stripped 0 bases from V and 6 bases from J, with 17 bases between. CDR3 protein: CSARDLTGTGQTQYF. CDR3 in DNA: TGCAGTGCTAGAGATTTAACGGGAACGGGACAGACCCAGTACTTC.

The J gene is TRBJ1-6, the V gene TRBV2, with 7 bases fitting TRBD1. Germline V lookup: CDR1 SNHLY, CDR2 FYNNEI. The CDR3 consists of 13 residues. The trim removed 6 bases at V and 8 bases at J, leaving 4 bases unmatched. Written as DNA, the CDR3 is TGTGCCAGCAGGGACAGGATGGATTCACCCCTCCACTTT. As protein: CASRDRMDSPLHF. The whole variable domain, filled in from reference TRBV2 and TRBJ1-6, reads EPEVTQTPSHQVTQMGQEVILRCVPISNHLYFYWYRQILGQKVEFLVSFYNNEISEKSEIFDDQFSVERPDGSNFTLKIRSTKLEDSAMYFCASRDRMDSPLHFGNGTRLTVT.